The 10 T cell receptor beta chains below were found in one sample sequenced in a study of metastatic and nonmetastatic thyroid tumors. TCRdb ran MiXCR on the PCR reads. The sample includes about 20,000 clones, about 11% of them seen just once. The entire patient cohort was treatment-naive prior to thyroid surgery. Sequencing used blood. These receptors were collected from a female donor with papillary thyroid cancer or a benign thyroid nodule (not recorded which). Some clones in this sample may be carry-over from other donors' samples.

This clone came up many times. Other DNA sequences of this sample code for an identical CDR3. The chain employs TRBV5-1 and TRBJ2-7, with D possibly matching TRBD1 (6 bases). CDR1 is SGHRS, CDR2 YFSETQ, per germline. The length of the CDR3 is 12 residues. V dropped 5 bases and J dropped 7 bases, with 13 bases sitting between them. CDR3 coding DNA: TGCGCCAGCAGTCCAGGGGAAGGGGAGCAGTACTTC. This sequence encodes CASSPGEGEQYF. Variable domain in full (rest from reference TRBV5-1 and TRBJ2-7): KAGVTQTPRYLIKTRGQQVTLSCSPISGHRSVSWYQQTPGQGLQFLFEYFSETQRNKGNFPGRFSGRQFSNSRSEMNVSTLELGDSALYLCASSPGEGEQYFGPGTRLTVT.

Many counts were recorded for this clone. The gene calls are TRBV20-1 and TRBJ1-1; D is uncertain. Trimming removed 6 bases from V and 10 bases from J, with 18 bases in between. CDR1 DFQATT and CDR2 SNEGSKA come from the germline V gene (reference sequence). There are 12 residues in the CDR3. CDR3 residues: CSAPSASGVAFF. CDR3 bases: TGCAGTGCCCCGTCGGCCTCTGGGGTAGCTTTCTTT.

This clone was seen a few times. The rearrangement joins TRBV28 to TRBJ1-2; 10 bases map to TRBD1. Germline V CDR1 and CDR2: MDHEN, SYDVKM. V lost 5 bases and J lost 4; bases outside the gene matches: 7. The CDR3 totals 15 residues. This CDR3 is CASSTGTGVFYGYTF. For the CDR3, the DNA is TGTGCCAGCAGTACCGGGACAGGGGTCTTCTATGGCTACACCTTC.

This clone appeared many times. The rearrangement uses TRBV4-1 and TRBJ2-7; TRBD2 agrees at 10 bases. Germline-derived CDR1 and CDR2 are MGHRA and YSYEKL. With V trimmed by 5 bases and J by 2 bases, 6 bases remained unmatched. The CDR3 runs to 15 residues. The CDR3 nucleotides read TGCGCCAGCAGCTATGGACTAGCGGTAGCCTACGAGCAGTACTTC. Amino acids: CASSYGLAVAYEQYF.

About this clone: An end of the junction does not agree with germline; a read error may underlie this. The chain links TRBV2 to TRBJ1-3; D possibly corresponds to TRBD1 (6 bases). The CDR3 spans 15 residues. From germline, CDR1 is SNHLY and CDR2 FYNNEI. The CDR3 coding sequence is TGTGCCAGCAGTGGGCAGGGGTTCTCTGGAAACACCATATGTTTT. It encodes CASSGQGFSGNTICF.

Ten or more counts support this clone. The gene calls are TRBV4-2 and TRBJ1-4; 9 bases are a match to TRBD1. This CDR3 is 15 amino acids long. Trimming at V came to 1 base and at J to 7 bases, leaving 4 bases not matched to a gene. Germline CDR1 and CDR2: LGHNA and YNFKEQ. DNA of the CDR3: TGTGCCAGCAGCCAAGTCACAGGGGGCACTGAAAAACTGTTTTTT. Translation: CASSQVTGGTEKLFF.

The V call is TRBV20-1, the J call TRBJ1-5, with D unclear. CDR3 length: 14 residues. V lost 0 bases, J lost 1 base, and 7 bases lay in between. Germline V gives CDR1 DFQATT, CDR2 SNEGSKA (reference sequence). For the CDR3, the DNA is TGCAGTGCTAGAGATGTCCACAGCAATCAGCCCCAGCATTTT. It encodes CSARDVHSNQPQHF.

This clone has a count of ten or more. Distinct nucleotide sequences in the sample also encode this CDR3. The J gene is TRBJ2-3, the V gene TRBV9, with D possibly TRBD1 on 7 matching bases. The CDR3 covers 12 residues. From germline, CDR1 is SGDLS and CDR2 YYNGEE. With 10 bases removed from V and 6 bases from J, the gap between germline ends came to 15 bases. In DNA, the CDR3 is TGTGCCTCACAGGGGAGGACGGATACGCAGTATTTT. Translating it yields CASQGRTDTQYF. Supplemented by reference TRBV9 and TRBJ2-3, the full variable domain reads DSGVTQTPKHLITATGQRVTLRCSPRSGDLSVYWYQQSLDQGLQFLIQYYNGEERAKGNILERFSAQQFPDLHSELNLSSLELGDSALYFCASQGRTDTQYFGPGTRLTVL.

In this sample, this clone turned up many times. The chain combines TRBV20-1 with TRBJ1-2, with D tentatively TRBD1 (6 bases). Per the germline V gene, CDR1 is DFQATT and CDR2 is SNEGSKA (reference sequence). Trimming cost V 4 bases and J 3 bases, with 12 bases left between them. The CDR3 is 13 residues long. The CDR3 DNA reads TGCAGTGCTATCCCAGGGGATTACTATGGCTACACCTTC. It yields the protein CSAIPGDYYGYTF.

This clone has at least ten counts. The chain has TRBV14 and TRBJ2-6; no definite D call. V lost 4 bases to trimming and J lost 2 bases, with 6 bases between them. The CDR3 is 14 amino acids. The V gene's germline CDR1 is SGHDN and CDR2 FVKESK. DNA for the CDR3: TGTGCCAGCAGCCGGCAGGCTGGGGCCAACGTCCTGACTTTC. Encoded protein: CASSRQAGANVLTF.